This note documents a single T cell receptor beta chain sequence. Its antigen is unknown. Qualities for individual bases were not recorded, and no much larger clone is one base off. The sample originates from a study of blood T cell repertoires in COVID-19 (dated by TCRdb to 2019 to 2021). Regarding the research as a whole: Samples covering the acute and convalescent phases of COVID-19 were provided by collaborators in the United States, Italy and Spain. A freely available public database, intended as a resource for researchers studying the immune response to SARS-CoV-2, is where the repertoires were released. Nearly every sample came with metadata listing a de-identified subject ID, COVID-19 status, age in years and sex. Where available, HLA class I and class II types were obtained from metadata supplied by the sample provider rather than from assay-based typing. Deeply sampled blood TCRbeta repertoires from subjects exposed to, actively infected with, or recovered from COVID-19 were included in the dataset. The material from the prospective study consisted of cDNA or gDNA derived from T cells, B-cell-depleted T cells, or PBMCs. The samples were drawn from the first 160 participants of the ongoing ImmuneRACE study and from about 1,200 subjects provided by 6 global collaborators.

The immunoSEQ Assay, a bias-controlled multiplex PCR, was used to amplify TCRbeta CDR3 regions from genomic DNA. As for the original processing: The number of nucleated cells in each sample was estimated by amplification of reference gene primers within the assay. Sequence reads were collapsed and filtered to measure the absolute abundance of every unique TCRbeta CDR3 rearrangement. For each sample, productive Simpson clonality was calculated as the square root of Simpson's diversity index over productive rearrangements. TCRdb mirrors the immuneACCESS table, restricted to in-frame sequences. Some clones are absent from its copies; in checked studies, under half trace to an unresolved V gene, and the reason for the others is unknown. V and J calls and clone size are those listed in that table; D and trimming were worked out from the DNA. Here the sample has about 100,000 clones; approximately 80% occur a single time. Of the sample, about an eighth is held by the ten largest clones.

The germline V gene sets CDR1 to MNHEY and CDR2 to SVGAGI. The CDR3, cysteine through phenylalanine, is 14 amino acids long. Here the CDR3 DNA is all that survives: 42 bases in frame from base 1. V is reduced by 0 bases and J by 5 bases, leaving a spacing of 10 bases between them. Each collaborating institution followed its own protocols to collect whole blood in K2EDTA tubes. For TCRbeta analysis, collaborator samples were shipped as frozen whole blood, as isolated PBMCs, or as DNA extracted from either sample type. General study outcomes and caveats: The quantity of clinical and demographic metadata differed by source and by participant and was supplied without curation.

Sequencing was done on a sample of peripheral blood. Here the chain combines TRBV6-5 and TRBJ1-1, with no D gene named confidently. The TCR sequence derives from a middle-aged man with active or convalescent COVID-19. CDR3 region: CASSYSRGGTEAFF. The nucleotide sequence reads as follows: TGTGCCAGCAGTTACTCACGGGGTGGGACTGAAGCTTTCTTT.